A selection of T cell receptor beta chains follows, all from one sample in a study of beta chain features in type 1 diabetes. The table came from immunoSEQ multiplex PCR; TCRdb's copy has only in-frame clones and leaves some out. Among approximately 260,000 clones listed, roughly 22% were seen once. Material: naive CD4+ T cells from blood. These receptors all stem from a woman aged 40 to 50 with type 1 diabetes. CDR3s include the opening cysteine and the closing phenylalanine or tryptophan. The order of the fields is J gene, V gene, D gene, clone size, CDR3 protein, CDR3 DNA. A D gene is named only where the DNA matches it firmly. Rows give clone size only sometimes, using once, few, many, or a class for an expanded clone.

j_call: TRBJ1-2; v_call: TRBV28; d_call: NA; clone_size: NA; cdr3_aa: CASSPLIRGYTF; cdr3_nt: TGTGCCAGCAGTCCCCTAATACGAGGCTACACCTTC
j_call: TRBJ2-5; v_call: TRBV18; d_call: NA; clone_size: few; cdr3_aa: CASSPPSQETQYF; cdr3_nt: TGTGCCAGCTCCCCTCCGTCCCAAGAGACCCAGTACTTC
j_call: TRBJ2-7; v_call: TRBV29-1; d_call: NA; clone_size: few; cdr3_aa: CSVARDYEQYF; cdr3_nt: TGCAGCGTTGCTCGCGACTACGAGCAGTACTTC
j_call: TRBJ1-5; v_call: TRBV27; d_call: NA; clone_size: NA; cdr3_aa: CASSLDRDQPQHF; cdr3_nt: TGTGCCAGCAGTTTAGACAGAGATCAGCCCCAGCATTTT
j_call: TRBJ2-3; v_call: TRBV11-1; d_call: TRBD2; clone_size: NA; cdr3_aa: CASSFLAASTDTQYF; cdr3_nt: TGTGCCAGCAGCTTCCTAGCGGCTAGCACAGATACGCAGTATTTT
j_call: TRBJ1-5; v_call: TRBV2; d_call: NA; clone_size: once; cdr3_aa: CASSVQGRNQPQHF; cdr3_nt: TGTGCCAGCAGTGTCCAGGGTCGGAATCAGCCCCAGCATTTT
j_call: TRBJ1-1; v_call: TRBV5-6; d_call: TRBD1; clone_size: once; cdr3_aa: CASSFEDRPSKEAFF; cdr3_nt: TGTGCCAGCAGCTTCGAGGACAGGCCGAGTAAGGAAGCTTTCTTT
j_call: TRBJ1-1; v_call: TRBV5-1; d_call: NA; clone_size: few; cdr3_aa: CASSLGQGVNTEAFF; cdr3_nt: TGCGCCAGCAGCTTGGGCCAGGGTGTGAACACTGAAGCTTTCTTT
j_call: TRBJ2-3; v_call: TRBV29-1; d_call: TRBD2; clone_size: few; cdr3_aa: CSVGTSATDTQYF; cdr3_nt: TGCAGCGTCGGGACTAGCGCCACAGATACGCAGTATTTT
j_call: TRBJ2-7; v_call: TRBV25-1; d_call: TRBD1; clone_size: few; cdr3_aa: CASTPLGGRGLRQYF; cdr3_nt: TGTGCCAGCACCCCCTTAGGGGGCAGGGGTTTACGGCAGTACTTC
j_call: TRBJ1-1; v_call: TRBV27; d_call: NA; clone_size: few; cdr3_aa: CASRLERKTEAFF; cdr3_nt: TGTGCCAGCAGACTAGAACGGAAGACTGAAGCTTTCTTT
j_call: TRBJ2-5; v_call: TRBV28; d_call: NA; clone_size: NA; cdr3_aa: CAGADQETQYF; cdr3_nt: TGTGCCGGGGCGGATCAAGAGACCCAGTACTTC
j_call: TRBJ2-7; v_call: TRBV9; d_call: TRBD1; clone_size: NA; cdr3_aa: CASSLPLEGAVWYEQYF; cdr3_nt: TGTGCCAGCAGCCTCCCCCTCGAGGGGGCCGTGTGGTACGAGCAGTACTTC
j_call: TRBJ1-2; v_call: TRBV7-3; d_call: NA; clone_size: NA; cdr3_aa: CASSLRGGPNYGYTF; cdr3_nt: TGTGCCAGCAGCTTAAGGGGGGGACCGAACTATGGCTACACCTTC
j_call: TRBJ1-2; v_call: TRBV7-9; d_call: NA; clone_size: NA; cdr3_aa: CASSLRLLARDEFYGYTF; cdr3_nt: TGTGCCAGCAGCTTAAGGCTCCTGGCCAGGGATGAATTCTATGGCTACACCTTC
j_call: TRBJ2-7; v_call: TRBV29-1; d_call: TRBD2; clone_size: few; cdr3_aa: CSVEDRGGLAGDGEQYF; cdr3_nt: TGCAGCGTTGAAGATCGGGGGGGACTAGCGGGAGATGGCGAGCAGTACTTC
j_call: TRBJ2-7; v_call: TRBV27; d_call: NA; clone_size: NA; cdr3_aa: CASSSRQIYEQYF; cdr3_nt: TGTGCCAGCAGTTCCCGACAGATCTACGAGCAGTACTTC
j_call: TRBJ2-6; v_call: TRBV30; d_call: NA; clone_size: NA; cdr3_aa: CASSPTGLSGANVLTF; cdr3_nt: TGTGCCTCCTCACCGACGGGACTTTCCGGGGCCAACGTCCTGACTTTC
j_call: TRBJ1-5; v_call: TRBV29-1; d_call: NA; clone_size: few; cdr3_aa: CSARAGGNQPQHF; cdr3_nt: TGCAGCGCCCGGGCAGGGGGCAATCAGCCCCAGCATTTT
j_call: TRBJ2-1; v_call: TRBV28; d_call: NA; clone_size: few; cdr3_aa: CVAQGGNEQFF; cdr3_nt: TGTGTCGCACAGGGTGGGAATGAGCAGTTCTTC
j_call: TRBJ2-3; v_call: TRBV18; d_call: NA; clone_size: NA; cdr3_aa: CASGGTDLSADTQYF; cdr3_nt: TGTGCCAGCGGCGGGACAGATTTAAGCGCAGATACGCAGTATTTT
j_call: TRBJ2-5; v_call: TRBV4-2; d_call: TRBD1; clone_size: few; cdr3_aa: CASSTRDRGLKETQYF; cdr3_nt: TGTGCCAGCAGCACCCGGGACAGGGGGCTCAAAGAGACCCAGTACTTC
j_call: TRBJ2-7; v_call: TRBV18; d_call: TRBD2; clone_size: NA; cdr3_aa: CASSPRASGSHEQYF; cdr3_nt: TGTGCCAGCTCACCACGAGCTAGCGGGTCTCACGAGCAGTACTTC
j_call: TRBJ2-7; v_call: TRBV14; d_call: NA; clone_size: NA; cdr3_aa: CASSPQGYEQYF; cdr3_nt: TGTGCCAGCAGCCCGCAGGGGTACGAGCAGTACTTC
j_call: TRBJ2-5; v_call: TRBV5-1; d_call: TRBD1; clone_size: NA; cdr3_aa: CASSGRGGETQYF; cdr3_nt: TGCGCCAGCAGCGGAAGAGGGGGCGAGACCCAGTACTTC
j_call: TRBJ1-5; v_call: TRBV4-1; d_call: NA; clone_size: few; cdr3_aa: CASSQGGSQPQHF; cdr3_nt: TGCGCCAGCAGCCAAGGGGGCTCTCAGCCCCAGCATTTT
j_call: TRBJ2-7; v_call: TRBV7-3; d_call: NA; clone_size: NA; cdr3_aa: CASSLDGGSYEQYF; cdr3_nt: TGTGCCAGCAGCCTGGACGGAGGATCCTACGAGCAGTACTTC
j_call: TRBJ2-5; v_call: TRBV5-1; d_call: NA; clone_size: few; cdr3_aa: CASSLPSDQETQYF; cdr3_nt: TGCGCCAGCAGCCTCCCCAGCGACCAAGAGACCCAGTACTTC
j_call: TRBJ1-2; v_call: TRBV30; d_call: NA; clone_size: few; cdr3_aa: CAWSLISEDGYTF; cdr3_nt: TGTGCCTGGAGTCTAATCTCGGAGGATGGCTACACCTTC
j_call: TRBJ1-1; v_call: TRBV29-1; d_call: TRBD1; clone_size: few; cdr3_aa: CSAGQGDTEAFF; cdr3_nt: TGCAGCGCCGGACAGGGTGACACTGAAGCTTTCTTT
j_call: TRBJ1-1; v_call: TRBV18; d_call: NA; clone_size: NA; cdr3_aa: CASSPGIAGEAFF; cdr3_nt: TGTGCCAGCTCACCAGGAATAGCGGGTGAAGCTTTCTTT
j_call: TRBJ1-5; v_call: TRBV30; d_call: NA; clone_size: NA; cdr3_aa: CAWSVSGNQPQHF; cdr3_nt: TGTGCCTGGAGTGTGTCGGGGAATCAGCCCCAGCATTTT
j_call: TRBJ2-2; v_call: TRBV29-1; d_call: NA; clone_size: few; cdr3_aa: CSVGQFNTGELFF; cdr3_nt: TGCAGCGTTGGGCAGTTCAACACCGGGGAGCTGTTTTTT
j_call: TRBJ2-3; v_call: TRBV7-2; d_call: TRBD1; clone_size: few; cdr3_aa: CASSPTGGGDTQYF; cdr3_nt: TGTGCCAGCAGCCCGACAGGGGGGGGAGATACGCAGTATTTT
j_call: TRBJ2-1; v_call: TRBV29-1; d_call: TRBD2; clone_size: few; cdr3_aa: CSVEAPLAGVYNEQFF; cdr3_nt: TGCAGCGTTGAAGCCCCTTTAGCGGGAGTATACAATGAGCAGTTCTTC
j_call: TRBJ1-2; v_call: TRBV15; d_call: TRBD1; clone_size: few; cdr3_aa: CATSAQGTEGYTF; cdr3_nt: TGTGCCACCAGCGCACAGGGGACGGAGGGCTACACCTTC
j_call: TRBJ1-6; v_call: TRBV4-3; d_call: NA; clone_size: few; cdr3_aa: CASSPLGTPESPLHF; cdr3_nt: TGCGCCAGCAGCCCCCTTGGGACACCTGAATCACCCCTCCACTTT
j_call: TRBJ1-5; v_call: TRBV10-3; d_call: NA; clone_size: few; cdr3_aa: CANQGEGQPQHF; cdr3_nt: TGTGCCAACCAAGGGGAGGGTCAGCCCCAGCATTTT
j_call: TRBJ2-5; v_call: TRBV11-1; d_call: NA; clone_size: few; cdr3_aa: CASSAGVQETQYF; cdr3_nt: TGTGCCAGCAGCGCCGGGGTCCAAGAGACCCAGTACTTC
j_call: TRBJ2-2; v_call: TRBV5-1; d_call: NA; clone_size: NA; cdr3_aa: CASSYGQLNTGELFF; cdr3_nt: TGCGCCAGCAGCTACGGACAGCTGAACACCGGGGAGCTGTTTTTT
j_call: TRBJ2-7; v_call: TRBV7-2; d_call: TRBD2; clone_size: NA; cdr3_aa: CASSLVLGTSGFSYEQYF; cdr3_nt: TGTGCCAGCAGCTTAGTTCTGGGGACTAGCGGTTTCTCCTACGAGCAGTACTTC